Shown below are 30 T cell receptor beta chains from a single sample sequenced in a study of T cell clones after liver transplantation. Repertoires were generated with immunoSEQ multiplex PCR, while TCRdb's copy carries only in-frame clones and drops some. The profile covers 50,000 or so clones, with approximately 71% appearing a single time and about 10% taken by the ten largest. Sequenced here: CD4+ T cells from blood, sampled around 54 months after liver transplant. These receptors were taken from a human patient who received a liver transplant. Some T cells may have come from the graft donor.

The chain links TRBV6-5 to TRBJ2-1; D gene uncertain. Between the trimmed V and J ends, which lost 2 bases and 10 bases, there was a span of 6 bases. There are 11 residues in the CDR3. The V gene's germline CDR1 is MNHEY and CDR2 SVGAGI. The CDR3 loop reads CASSYTSEQFF. CDR3 nucleotides: TGTGCCAGCAGTTACACGTCGGAGCAGTTCTTC.

The chain uses TRBV6-5 and TRBJ2-3, with 10 bases matching TRBD2. The CDR3 is 15 amino acids. Germline V gene sequence: CDR1 MNHEY, CDR2 SVGAGI. Trimming took 5 bases from V and 1 from J; bases not matched to a gene: 3. The CDR3 coding sequence is TGTGCCAGCAGTCCAGGGACTAGCGGCACAGATACGCAGTATTTT. Translating gives CASSPGTSGTDTQYF.

The V and J genes are TRBV18 and TRBJ1-1, with 10 bases fitting TRBD1. The V segment lost 2 bases and the J segment 3 bases; nucleotides outside the gene matches: 6. The CDR3 totals 16 residues. Germline loops: CDR1 KGHSH, CDR2 LQKENI. This chain's CDR3 is CASSPRTGGGYTEAFF. The CDR3 region has the DNA TGTGCCAGCTCACCAAGGACAGGGGGGGGATACACTGAAGCTTTCTTT.

V and J are TRBV6-5 and TRBJ2-7; 9 nucleotides match TRBD2. In germline, CDR1 is MNHEY, CDR2 SVGAGI. J lost 4 bases, V lost 4 bases, and 8 bases had no gene match. This CDR3 comprises 15 residues. The CDR3 bases are TGTGCCAGCAGTTCACCGGGACTAGCTGCTTACGAGCAGTACTTC. This sequence encodes CASSSPGLAAYEQYF.

The chain couples TRBV6-4 to TRBJ1-2; 7 bases match TRBD1. From germline, CDR1 is MRHNA and CDR2 SNTAGT. CDR3 size: 14 residues. V lost 3 bases and J lost 0; bases outside the gene matches: 1. The CDR3 spells CASSEGTANYGYTF. The CDR3 bases are TGTGCCAGCAGTGAAGGGACAGCTAACTATGGCTACACCTTC.

The V and J genes are TRBV6-1 and TRBJ2-3, with D possibly matching TRBD2 (5 bases). The CDR3 runs to 14 residues. From germline, CDR1 is MNHNS and CDR2 SASEGT. Trimming pared 3 bases from V and 0 bases from J, leaving 7 bases between. The CDR3 DNA follows: TGTGCCAGCAGTGACCCGGGGAGCACAGATACGCAGTATTTT. Its protein product is CASSDPGSTDTQYF.

This clone was found a few times. The chain recombines TRBV10-3 with TRBJ2-3; 11 bases match TRBD1. The CDR3 is 16 residues long. Germline V gene sequence: CDR1 ENHRY, CDR2 SYGVKD. J gave up 4 bases and V 8 bases, and 11 bases lay outside the gene matches. CDR3 residues: CAIGTGGLLGADTQYF. The CDR3 DNA follows: TGTGCCATCGGGACAGGGGGTTTGCTTGGGGCAGATACGCAGTATTTT.

The J gene is TRBJ1-2, the V gene TRBV6-5; D call uncertain. The CDR3 length is 12 residues. The germline V gene encodes CDR1 MNHEY and CDR2 SVGAGI. V shed 9 bases and J shed 8 bases, with 16 bases lying between them. The DNA of the CDR3 is TGTGCCAGTGGAGAAACGTCTGGCGGCTACACCTTC. This translates into CASGETSGGYTF.

This sequence joins TRBV14 and TRBJ2-1, with 10 bases that match TRBD2. Trimming cost V 4 bases and J 3 bases; bases outside gene matches: 6. There are 16 residues in the CDR3. The germline CDR1 and CDR2 sequences are SGHDN and FVKESK. CDR3 amino acids: CASSLIAGGLYNEQFF. Written as DNA, the CDR3 is TGTGCCAGCAGCCTCATAGCGGGGGGACTCTACAATGAGCAGTTCTTC.

V usage is TRBV11-1 and J usage is TRBJ2-2; 7 bases line up with TRBD2. V lost 7 bases and J lost 3; bases outside the gene matches: 8. The CDR3 is made up of 15 amino acids. CDR1 and CDR2 from the germline V gene are SGHAT and FQDESV (reference sequence). The CDR3 DNA follows: TGTGCCAGCACCCGGGGGGTAATCGACACCGGGGAGCTGTTTTTT. Translation gives CASTRGVIDTGELFF. The full variable domain, its missing parts supplied by reference TRBV11-1 and TRBJ2-2, is EAEVAQSPRYKITEKSQAVAFWCDPISGHATLYWYRQILGQGPELLVQFQDESVVDDSQLPKDRFSAERLKGVDSTLKIQPAELGDSAMYLCASTRGVIDTGELFFGEGSRLTVL.

The CDR3 DNA is TGTGCCTGGAGTGGACAGTGGGGCAATCAGCCCCAGCATTTT. Translated: CAWSGQWGNQPQHF. J is TRBJ1-5 and V is TRBV30, with D tentatively TRBD1 (5 bases). Trimming took off 1 base at V and 2 bases at J, with 9 bases between the two ends. CDR1 and CDR2 from the germline V gene are GTSNPN and SVGIG (reference sequence). The CDR3 covers 14 residues.

The chain couples TRBV28 to TRBJ1-3; the D is unclear. CDR1 MDHEN and CDR2 SYDVKM come from the germline V gene. Trimming took off 1 base at V and 0 bases at J, with 10 bases between the two ends. The CDR3 contains 16 residues. The CDR3 region is CASSLSVVLSGNTIYF. In DNA form, the CDR3 reads TGTGCCAGCAGTTTATCAGTAGTACTCTCTGGAAACACCATATATTTT.

V and J are TRBV13 and TRBJ1-3, with 8 positions matching TRBD1. This CDR3 spans 15 amino acids. Germline assignment: CDR1 PRHDT and CDR2 FYEKMQ (reference sequence). Unmatched junction bases numbered 5, after V lost 4 bases and J lost 3 bases. The CDR3, as DNA: TGTGCCAGCAGCTCCTCGACAGGGGTTGGAAACACCATATATTTT. Residues: CASSSSTGVGNTIYF. The full variable domain, completed using reference TRBV13 and TRBJ1-3, is AAGVIQSPRHLIKEKRETATLKCYPIPRHDTVYWYQQGPGQDPQFLISFYEKMQSDKGSIPDRFSAQQFSDYHSELNMSSLELGDSALYFCASSSSTGVGNTIYFGEGSWLTVV.

The chain links TRBV10-1 to TRBJ1-6; D not certain. The CDR3 length is 15 residues. V was pared by 5 bases and J by 0 bases, with 8 bases between. Per germline, CDR1 WNHNN and CDR2 SYGVQD (reference sequence). The CDR3 reads CASSTGSSYNSPLHF. The CDR3, as DNA: TGCGCCAGCAGTACCGGGAGCTCCTATAATTCACCCCTCCACTTT.

This clone has just a few counts. The same CDR3 also results from other DNA sequences found in this sample. V usage is TRBV6-6 and J usage is TRBJ1-2; unclear D gene. The CDR3 loop spans 9 amino acids. From germline, CDR1 is MNHNY and CDR2 SVGAGI (reference sequence). The CDR3 here is CGRLEDYTF. DNA of the CDR3: TGTGGGCGCCTAGAGGACTACACCTTC.

V gene TRBV4-2 combines with J gene TRBJ2-5; D is perhaps TRBD2 (5 bases). Deletions cut 0 bases from V and 7 bases from J, with 21 bases between. Per the germline V gene, CDR1 is LGHNA and CDR2 is YNFKEQ. The CDR3 has 17 residues. The CDR3 sequence is CASSQDPRVDFLGTQYF. CDR3 DNA: TGTGCCAGCAGCCAAGATCCGAGGGTTGATTTCTTGGGGACCCAGTACTTC.

This clone was detected only a few times. This chain joins TRBV27 and TRBJ2-1; D possibly uses TRBD1 or TRBD2 (5 bases each). Germline CDR1 is MNHEY and CDR2 is SMNVEV (reference sequence). Trimming pared 2 bases from V and 7 bases from J, leaving 12 bases between. The CDR3 runs to 14 residues. The CDR3 loop is CASSLQGEGNEQFF. CDR3 nucleotide sequence: TGTGCCAGCAGTTTACAGGGAGAGGGTAATGAGCAGTTCTTC.

This clone was detected ten times or more. The rearrangement links TRBV11-2 to TRBJ2-1, with 7 bases lining up with TRBD1. The CDR3 contains 16 residues. V lost 1 base, J lost 0 bases, and 3 bases stayed unmatched. CDR1 is SGHAT and CDR2 is FQNNGV in the germline V gene. CDR3 coding DNA: TGTGCCAGCAGCTTAGCCCCAGGGGGCTCCTACAATGAGCAGTTCTTC. Protein product: CASSLAPGGSYNEQFF. Together with reference TRBV11-2 and TRBJ2-1, the CDR3 gives the full variable domain: EAGVAQSPRYKIIEKRQSVAFWCNPISGHATLYWYQQILGQGPKLLIQFQNNGVVDDSQLPKDRFSAERLKGVDSTLKIQPAKLEDSAVYLCASSLAPGGSYNEQFFGPGTRLTVL.

The rearrangement links TRBV6-6 to TRBJ1-6; D ambiguous. V shed 5 bases and J shed 7 bases, with 12 bases lying between them. CDR1 is MNHNY, CDR2 SVGAGI, per germline (reference sequence). The CDR3 extends over 14 amino acids. This CDR3 reads CASSATAGNSPLHF. The CDR3 nucleotides are TGTGCCAGCAGTGCGACGGCCGGGAATTCACCCCTCCACTTT.

V and J are TRBV19 and TRBJ1-1, with D possibly being TRBD1 (5 bases). Per germline, CDR1 LNHDA and CDR2 SQIVND (reference sequence). The CDR3 consists of 14 residues. V gave up 5 bases and J gave up 1 base, with 11 bases separating them. The CDR3 here is CASSPGGTNTEAFF. The CDR3 nucleotides read TGTGCCAGTAGTCCGGGGGGAACGAACACTGAAGCTTTCTTT. Combining the CDR3 with reference TRBV19 and TRBJ1-1 gives the whole variable domain DGGITQSPKYLFRKEGQNVTLSCEQNLNHDAMYWYRQDPGQGLRLIYYSQIVNDFQKGDIAEGYSVSREKKESFPLTVTSAQKNPTAFYLCASSPGGTNTEAFFGQGTRLTVV.

This clone was detected a few times. The CDR3 loop reads CASSIRDSGIYGYTF. In nucleotides, the CDR3 is TGTGCCAGTAGTATAAGGGACAGTGGGATTTATGGCTACACCTTC. The chain uses TRBV19 and TRBJ1-2, with 7 bases aligning to TRBD1. The junction had 8 bases not matched to a gene; V was cut back by 2 bases and J by 5 bases. This CDR3 has 15 amino acids. Germline V gene sequence: CDR1 LNHDA, CDR2 SQIVND (reference sequence).

The chain's CDR3 is CASSRHGTSGTDTQYF. CDR3 sequence (DNA): TGTGCCAGCAGCCGGCACGGGACTAGCGGCACAGATACGCAGTATTTT. The chain has TRBV11-3 and TRBJ2-3, with 10 nucleotides matching TRBD2. This CDR3 comprises 16 residues. From germline, CDR1 is SGHNT and CDR2 YENEEA. Germline trimming cut 5 bases from V and 1 base from J; bases unmatched to any gene: 6.

The genes are TRBV5-8 and TRBJ1-5; weak D call: TRBD1 (5 bases). The V end was cut by 4 bases, the J end by 4 bases, with 18 bases between. CDR3 length equals 16 residues. CDR1 is SGHTS and CDR2 is YDEGEE in the germline V gene. The CDR3 DNA sequence: TGTGCCAGCAGCCCCTGGGGGGGAGAGCCTAATCAGCCCCAGCATTTT. Protein sequence: CASSPWGGEPNQPQHF. Supplemented by reference TRBV5-8 and TRBJ1-5, the full variable domain reads EAGVTQSPTHLIKTRGQQATLRCSPISGHTSVYWYQQALGLGLQFLLWYDEGEERNRGNFPPRFSGRQFPNYSSELNVNALELEDSALYLCASSPWGGEPNQPQHFGDGTRLSIL.

V usage is TRBV4-2 and J usage is TRBJ2-5; 9 bases are a match to TRBD2. Trimming at V came to 3 bases and at J to 4 bases, leaving 6 bases not matched to a gene. Germline V gives CDR1 LGHNA, CDR2 YNFKEQ. There are 15 residues in the CDR3. The CDR3 here is CASSHARGGRETQYF. The CDR3 bases are TGTGCCAGCAGCCACGCGCGGGGGGGCCGAGAGACCCAGTACTTC.

The chain links TRBV28 to TRBJ2-7; 9 nucleotides agree with TRBD1. Germline values: CDR1 MDHEN, CDR2 SYDVKM. This CDR3 contains 14 residues. V shed 4 bases and J 1 base; nucleotides not matched to a gene: 2. CDR3 sequence: CASSSGQGSYEQYF. DNA for the CDR3: TGTGCCAGCAGTTCGGGACAGGGTTCCTACGAGCAGTACTTC.

The chain uses TRBV18 and TRBJ2-3; 9 positions match TRBD1. The V gene end was trimmed by 0 bases and the J gene end by 0 bases; junction bases not matched to a gene: 10. Germline V gene sequence: CDR1 KGHSH, CDR2 LQKENI. The CDR3 runs 19 residues. CDR3 coding DNA: TGTGCCAGCTCACCACCTCGACAGGGGGGACTGACTAGCACAGATACGCAGTATTTT. Translating it yields CASSPPRQGGLTSTDTQYF.

This clone ranks as medium-sized. This sequence joins TRBV11-1 and TRBJ1-2; the D gene is possibly TRBD1 (5 bases). The germline gives CDR1 SGHAT, CDR2 FQDESV (reference sequence). Trimming took 1 base from V and 8 from J, leaving 17 bases between them. CDR3 length equals 15 residues. This CDR3 reads CASSLDGIAGNGYTF. DNA of the CDR3: TGTGCCAGCAGCTTAGATGGGATTGCAGGGAACGGCTACACCTTC.

This chain joins TRBV28 and TRBJ1-6, with a tentative D call TRBD1 (5 bases). The germline V and J ends were trimmed by 6 bases and 10 bases, with 22 bases remaining between them. Germline CDR1 and CDR2: MDHEN and SYDVKM. The CDR3 runs 16 residues. The CDR3 nucleotides read TGTGCCAGCAGAATTGGCCGGGACCTCTATCGATCACCCCTCCACTTT. Translating it yields CASRIGRDLYRSPLHF.

This clone was detected once. This sequence joins TRBV5-1 and TRBJ2-2; D is undetermined. V gave up 2 bases and J gave up 7 bases, with 24 bases separating them. Germline-derived CDR1 and CDR2 are SGHRS and YFSETQ. This CDR3 spans 18 amino acids. The CDR3 nucleotides are TGCGCCAGCAGCTTAACTAAGGTCTCTCCTGTTCGAGTCGGGGAGCTGTTTTTT. Its protein is CASSLTKVSPVRVGELFF.

V and J are TRBV27 and TRBJ2-7; TRBD2 might be the D (5 bases). The CDR3 extends over 14 amino acids. Germline V gives CDR1 MNHEY, CDR2 SMNVEV (reference sequence). The ends were cut back, 3 bases at V and 3 bases at J, with 12 bases in the middle. CDR3 protein: CASSFREGNYEQYF. CDR3 in DNA: TGTGCCAGCAGTTTTCGGGAAGGCAACTACGAGCAGTACTTC.